Below, one TCR beta chain is given with its context. Trimming pared 5 bases from V and 6 bases from J, leaving 14 bases between. Germline V CDR1 and CDR2: KGHSH, LQKENI. The CDR3 has 14 residues. The data stem from a study of cytotoxic CD8 clonotypes in ibrutinib-treated CLL. At the level of the study: IGHV unmutated 17; relapsed/refractory about a dozen; treatment-naive roughly 14.

Researchers set a sequencing depth target of 1 in 200,000 to 1 in 1 million T cells. Generated by immunoSEQ multiplex PCR, the TCRdb table keeps only in-frame clones and is missing some. The data show 250,000 to 350,000 clones, with around 77% seen just once and 5.6% held by the top ten. The rearrangement uses TRBV18 and TRBJ2-1; D is perhaps TRBD1 (6 bases). This clonotype was obtained from a human donor with chronic lymphocytic leukemia. The sequencing here drew on PBMCs, taken at disease progression, from a patient treated with ibrutinib. As DNA, the CDR3 is TGTGCCAGCTCAACCCCCGACAGGCTCAATGAGCAGTTCTTC. Encoded protein: CASSTPDRLNEQFF.